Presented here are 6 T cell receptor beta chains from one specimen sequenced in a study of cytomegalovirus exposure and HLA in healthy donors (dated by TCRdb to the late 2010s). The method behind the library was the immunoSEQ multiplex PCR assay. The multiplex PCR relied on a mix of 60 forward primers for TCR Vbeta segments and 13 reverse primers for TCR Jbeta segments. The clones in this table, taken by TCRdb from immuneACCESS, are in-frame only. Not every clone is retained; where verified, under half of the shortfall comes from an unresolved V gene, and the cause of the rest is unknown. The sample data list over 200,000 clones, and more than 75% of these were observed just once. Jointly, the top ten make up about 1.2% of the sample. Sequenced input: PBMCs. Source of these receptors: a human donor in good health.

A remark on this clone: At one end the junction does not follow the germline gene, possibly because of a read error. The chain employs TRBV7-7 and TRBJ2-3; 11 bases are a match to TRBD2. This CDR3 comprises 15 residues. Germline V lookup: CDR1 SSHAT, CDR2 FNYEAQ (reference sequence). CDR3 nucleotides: TGTGCTAGCAGCTTAACTAGCGGGAGCCCAGATACGCAGTATTTT. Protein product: CASSLTSGSPDTQYF.

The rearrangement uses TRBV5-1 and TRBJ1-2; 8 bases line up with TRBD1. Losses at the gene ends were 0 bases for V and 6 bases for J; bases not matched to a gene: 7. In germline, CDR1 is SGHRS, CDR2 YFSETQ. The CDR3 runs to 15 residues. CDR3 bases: TGCGCCAGCAGCTTGGGGGTGGGACAGGATCATGGCTACACCTTC. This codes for CASSLGVGQDHGYTF.

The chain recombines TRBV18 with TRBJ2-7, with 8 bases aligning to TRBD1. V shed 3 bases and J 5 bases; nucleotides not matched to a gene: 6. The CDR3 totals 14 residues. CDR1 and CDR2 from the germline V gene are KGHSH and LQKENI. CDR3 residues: CASSPVGQGNEQYF. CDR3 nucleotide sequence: TGTGCCAGCTCACCCGTCGGACAGGGCAACGAGCAGTACTTC.

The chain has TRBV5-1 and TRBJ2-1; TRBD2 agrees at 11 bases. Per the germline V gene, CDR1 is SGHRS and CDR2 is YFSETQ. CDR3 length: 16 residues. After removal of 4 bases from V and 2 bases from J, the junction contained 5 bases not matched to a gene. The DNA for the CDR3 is TGCGCCAGCAGCCTAACTAGCGGGAGTACCTACAATGAGCAGTTCTTC. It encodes CASSLTSGSTYNEQFF.

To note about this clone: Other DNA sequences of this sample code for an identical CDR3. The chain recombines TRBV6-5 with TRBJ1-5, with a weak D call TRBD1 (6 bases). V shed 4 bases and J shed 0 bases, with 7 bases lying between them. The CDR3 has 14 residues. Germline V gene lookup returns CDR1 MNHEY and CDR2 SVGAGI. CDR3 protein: CASSFRGSNQPQHF. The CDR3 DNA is TGTGCCAGCAGTTTCAGGGGTAGCAATCAGCCCCAGCATTTT.

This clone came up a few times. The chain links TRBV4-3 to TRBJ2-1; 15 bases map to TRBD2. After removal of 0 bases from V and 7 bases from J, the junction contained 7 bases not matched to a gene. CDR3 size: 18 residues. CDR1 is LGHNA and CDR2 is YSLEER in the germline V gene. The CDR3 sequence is CASSQDAGLAGGQNEQFF. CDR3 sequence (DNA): TGCGCCAGCAGCCAAGATGCTGGACTAGCGGGAGGGCAGAATGAGCAGTTCTTC.